Below are 8 T cell receptor beta chains sequenced from a single sample in a study of memory CD8 T cells in hepatitis C reinfection. As to time point: peak reinfection, 3 to 8 weeks after reinfection detection. TCR sequencing was done directly ex vivo on sorted cells, without expansion in vitro. Profiled with immunoSEQ multiplex PCR; TCRdb holds only in-frame clones, not every one. The sample carries more than 35,000 clones, approximately 88% recorded once. The sequenced sample was naive CD8+ T cells sorted from blood. These receptors all stem from a man in his late teens or twenties with hepatitis C virus infection.

The CDR3, as DNA: TGTGCCAGCAGTGACCCATACAGGGGGGGGACTGAAGCTTTCTTT. It encodes CASSDPYRGGTEAFF. The J gene is TRBJ1-1, the V gene TRBV6-4, with 8 bases matching TRBD1. This CDR3 contains 15 residues. CDR1 and CDR2 from the germline V gene are MRHNA and SNTAGT. V lost 2 bases to trimming and J lost 5 bases; unmatched junction nucleotides: 7.

V usage is TRBV2 and J usage is TRBJ2-7, with a possible D match to TRBD1 (5 bases). CDR3 length: 14 amino acids. Germline V gene lookup returns CDR1 SNHLY and CDR2 FYNNEI. Trimming cost V 2 bases and J 2 bases, with 10 bases left between them. The CDR3 DNA reads as TGTGCCAGCAGTGAAATCCCAGGGACCTACGAGCAGTACTTC. This gives the protein CASSEIPGTYEQYF.

The gene calls are TRBV7-6 and TRBJ2-5; TRBD1 agrees at 9 bases. V dropped 4 bases and J dropped 5; count of bases not matched to a gene: 5. The CDR3 is 14 amino acids. Germline V gene lookup returns CDR1 SGHVS and CDR2 FNYEAQ. This CDR3 is CASSSRDRDETQYF. CDR3 in DNA: TGTGCCAGCAGCTCAAGGGACAGGGACGAGACCCAGTACTTC. Drawing the rest from reference TRBV7-6 and TRBJ2-5, the complete variable domain is GAGVSQSPRYKVTKRGQDVALRCDPISGHVSLYWYRQALGQGPEFLTYFNYEAQQDKSGLPNDRFSAERPEGSISTLTIQRTEQRDSAMYRCASSSRDRDETQYFGPGTRLLVL.

As concerns this clone: The sample carries other DNA sequences with the same CDR3. This chain connects TRBV19 to TRBJ2-2; 9 bases line up with TRBD2. The V and J ends lost 3 bases and 5 bases, in that order; junction bases with no gene match: 1. Per germline, CDR1 LNHDA and CDR2 SQIVND (reference sequence). The CDR3 is 14 amino acids. CDR3 residues: CASSITSGTGELFF. The CDR3 bases are TGTGCCAGTAGTATCACTAGCGGGACCGGGGAGCTGTTTTTT.

The V and J genes are TRBV10-2 and TRBJ2-3; TRBD2 matches at 10 bases. The CDR3 has 14 amino acids. With V trimmed by 6 bases and J by 4 bases, 4 bases remained unmatched. Germline CDR1 reads WSHSY; CDR2 reads SAAADI. The chain's CDR3 is CASRSGLAPDTQYF. CDR3 in DNA: TGCGCCAGCAGGTCGGGACTAGCGCCAGATACGCAGTATTTT.

V gene TRBV11-2 combines with J gene TRBJ2-2, with 12 bases that match TRBD2. This CDR3 comprises 16 residues. The germline CDR1 and CDR2 sequences are SGHAT and FQNNGV. J gave up 5 bases and V 5 bases, and 6 bases lay outside the gene matches. CDR3 loop: CASSPGLAGWTGELFF. CDR3 in DNA: TGTGCCAGCAGCCCAGGACTAGCGGGATGGACCGGGGAGCTGTTTTTT.

Written as DNA, the CDR3 is TGTGCCAGCAGCCCAGGACAGGGGGAAAGTCAAGAGACCCAGTACTTC. Encoded protein: CASSPGQGESQETQYF. J is TRBJ2-5 and V is TRBV7-9; 10 bases agree with TRBD1. Germline loops: CDR1 SEHNR, CDR2 FQNEAQ (reference sequence). The CDR3 loop spans 16 amino acids. After removal of 5 bases from V and 2 bases from J, the junction contained 8 bases not matched to a gene.

This clone was detected only a few times. The V and J genes are TRBV4-1 and TRBJ1-1; the D is unclear. The CDR3 runs to 15 residues. Trimming removed 0 bases from V and 0 bases from J, with 8 bases in between. Looked up from germline, CDR1 is MGHRA and CDR2 is YSYEKL. Written as DNA, the CDR3 is TGCGCCAGCAGCCAAGATCCCGCGCTGAACACTGAAGCTTTCTTT. Amino acid sequence: CASSQDPALNTEAFF.